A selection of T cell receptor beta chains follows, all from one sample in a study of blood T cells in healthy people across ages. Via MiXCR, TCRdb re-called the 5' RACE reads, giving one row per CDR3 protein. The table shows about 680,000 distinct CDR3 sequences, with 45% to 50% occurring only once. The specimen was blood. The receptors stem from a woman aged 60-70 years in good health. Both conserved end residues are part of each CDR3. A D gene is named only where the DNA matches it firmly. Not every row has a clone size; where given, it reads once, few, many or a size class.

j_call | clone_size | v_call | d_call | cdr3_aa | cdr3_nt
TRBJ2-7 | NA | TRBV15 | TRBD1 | CATSSLRDRGNEQYF | TGTGCCACCAGCAGCCTCCGGGACAGGGGAAACGAGCAGTACTTC
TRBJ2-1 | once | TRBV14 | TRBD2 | CASSRRLAGINEQFF | TGTGCCAGCAGCCGCCGGCTAGCGGGAATCAATGAGCAGTTCTTC
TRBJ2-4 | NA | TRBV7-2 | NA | CASSLGGAGKAKNIQYF | TGTGCCAGCAGCTTAGGGGGTGCCGGGAAAGCCAAAAACATTCAGTACTTC
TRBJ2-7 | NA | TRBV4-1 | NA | CASSLQGDSYEQYF | TGCGCCAGCAGCCTCCAAGGGGACTCCTACGAGCAGTACTTC
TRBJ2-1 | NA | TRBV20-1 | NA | CSAREGGAEYNEQFF | TGCAGTGCTAGGGAAGGCGGGGCGGAATACAATGAGCAGTTCTTC
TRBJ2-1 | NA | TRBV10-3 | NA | CAISESGSEQFF | TGTGCCATCAGTGAGTCAGGTTCTGAGCAGTTCTTC
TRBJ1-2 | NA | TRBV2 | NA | CASGSRQGGNYGYTF | TGTGCCAGCGGCTCCAGGCAGGGTGGGAACTATGGCTACACCTTC
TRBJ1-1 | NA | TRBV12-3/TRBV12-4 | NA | CASRDYPALGDYTEAFF | TGTGCCAGCAGGGACTATCCCGCCCTGGGGGACTACACTGAAGCTTTCTTT
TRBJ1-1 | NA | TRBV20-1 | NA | CSARPPGSHTEAFF | TGCAGTGCTAGGCCCCCCGGGAGTCACACTGAAGCTTTCTTT
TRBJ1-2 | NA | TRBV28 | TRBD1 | CASSQGDRSWDGYTF | TGTGCCAGCAGTCAAGGGGACAGATCTTGGGATGGCTACACCTTC
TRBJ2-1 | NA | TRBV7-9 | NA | CASSLGTGIGYNEQFF | TGTGCCAGCAGCTTAGGCACAGGGATAGGCTACAATGAGCAGTTCTTC
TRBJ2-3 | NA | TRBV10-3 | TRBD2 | CAIRASGSEDTQYF | TGTGCCATCAGGGCTAGCGGGAGTGAAGATACGCAGTATTTT
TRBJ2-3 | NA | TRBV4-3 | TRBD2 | CASGQAGEFTDTQYF | TGCGCCAGCGGCCAGGCGGGGGAGTTCACAGATACGCAGTATTTT
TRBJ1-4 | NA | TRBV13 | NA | CASSWSPNEKLFF | TGTGCCAGCAGTTGGAGTCCTAATGAAAAACTGTTTTTT
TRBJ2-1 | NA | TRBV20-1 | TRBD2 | CSARDQSGRVGHEQFF | TGCAGTGCTAGAGATCAGAGCGGGAGGGTAGGGCATGAGCAGTTCTTC
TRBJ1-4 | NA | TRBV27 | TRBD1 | CASSPPGQGTNEKLFF | TGTGCCAGCAGCCCTCCGGGACAGGGAACTAATGAAAAACTGTTTTTT
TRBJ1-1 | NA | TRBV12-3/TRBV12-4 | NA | CASSLPQGRGTEAFF | TGTGCCAGCAGTTTACCCCAGGGGCGAGGTACTGAAGCTTTCTTT
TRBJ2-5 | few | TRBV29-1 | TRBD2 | CSVEILAGGRETQYF | TGCAGCGTTGAAATACTAGCGGGAGGGAGAGAGACCCAGTACTTC
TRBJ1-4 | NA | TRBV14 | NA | CASSQDRTRVRDEKLFF | TGTGCCAGCAGCCAAGACCGGACCAGGGTTAGAGATGAAAAACTGTTTTTT
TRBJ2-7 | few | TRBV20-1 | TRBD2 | CSARTASGTNEQYF | TGCAGTGCTAGAACGGCTAGCGGGACCAACGAGCAGTACTTC
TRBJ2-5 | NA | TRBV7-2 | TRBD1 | CASSSYGTGALVSKQYF | TGTGCCAGCAGCTCCTACGGGACAGGGGCTCTCGTCAGCAAGCAGTACTTC
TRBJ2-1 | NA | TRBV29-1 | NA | CSVDLSYNEQFF | TGCAGCGTTGACTTATCCTACAATGAGCAGTTCTTC
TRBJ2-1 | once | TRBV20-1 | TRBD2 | CSVQSLGTSGRMNEQFF | TGCAGTGTTCAAAGCCTCGGGACTAGCGGGAGGATGAATGAGCAGTTCTTC
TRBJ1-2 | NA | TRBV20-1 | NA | CSAHGLNNYGYTF | TGCAGTGCTCACGGACTGAATAACTATGGCTACACCTTC